The 14 T cell receptor beta chains given below trace back to one sample, sequenced in a study of CD8 T cells in ankylosing spondylitis. Using its own MiXCR run on the 5' RACE reads, TCRdb lists one record per CDR3 protein. This table has tens of thousands of distinct CDR3 sequences, approximately 11% appearing once. Sequencing input: blood, either unsorted or a sorted T cell fraction (not recorded which). The receptor set was obtained from a male donor with ankylosing spondylitis or in good health (not recorded which).

Notes on this clonotype: A much larger clone lies a single base off, so this may be a read error. The chain employs TRBV25-1 and TRBJ2-5, with 8 positions matching TRBD1. The V gene end was trimmed by 5 bases and the J gene end by 5 bases; junction bases not matched to a gene: 7. Germline assignment: CDR1 MGHDK and CDR2 SYGVNS. The CDR3 length is 14 residues. CDR3 DNA: TGTGCCAGCAGTACAGGACAGGGACGCGAGACCCAGTACTTC. Encoded protein: CASSTGQGRETQYF.

In its sample, this clonotype was seen a few times. The genes are TRBV11-3 and TRBJ1-1; a possible D gene is TRBD1 (6 bases). This CDR3 has 11 residues. The germline V and J ends were trimmed by 2 bases and 10 bases, with 8 bases remaining between them. The V gene's germline CDR1 is SGHNT and CDR2 YENEEA. The CDR3 protein is CASSLWGAAFF. CDR3 nucleotide sequence: TGTGCCAGCAGCTTATGGGGGGCAGCTTTCTTT.

This clonotype came up many times. The rearrangement uses TRBV29-1 and TRBJ1-1; D gene unclear. The CDR3 is 13 amino acids. Germline CDR1 reads SQVTM; CDR2 reads ANQGSEA. V was pared by 2 bases and J by 5 bases, with 12 bases between. CDR3 DNA sequence: TGCAGCGTTGAATGGACGAAGGGAACTGAAGCTTTCTTT. This sequence encodes CSVEWTKGTEAFF.

This chain connects TRBV21-1 to TRBJ2-7. TRBV21-1 is marked as a pseudogene. This CDR3 has 15 residues. In DNA, the CDR3 is TGTGCCAGCAGCAAAGCCCACAGTAACGTGGACGAGCAGTACTTC. Translation: CASSKAHSNVDEQYF.

This clonotype was picked up many times. The genes are TRBV7-8 and TRBJ1-5, with no clear D. CDR1 is SGHVS and CDR2 is FQNEAQ in the germline V gene. The CDR3 contains 13 residues. Trimming left V 1 base short and J 9 bases short, with 10 bases between. For the CDR3, the DNA is TGTGCCAGCAGCTTAGGTCAGACAATGCCCCAGCATTTT. Protein sequence: CASSLGQTMPQHF.

This clonotype was detected ten times or more. The rearrangement joins TRBV12-3 or TRBV12-4 to TRBJ2-3; 9 nucleotides align to TRBD1. This CDR3 comprises 14 residues. V lost 6 bases, J lost 4 bases, and 5 bases stayed unmatched. CDR3 amino acids: CASSLDRGADTQYF. Written as DNA, the CDR3 is TGTGCCAGCAGCTTGGACAGGGGAGCAGATACGCAGTATTTT.

This clonotype was counted ten times or more. The J gene is TRBJ1-2, the V gene TRBV20-1; 7 bases fit TRBD1. Germline assignment: CDR1 DFQATT and CDR2 SNEGSKA (reference sequence). V lost 0 bases to trimming and J lost 4 bases; unmatched junction nucleotides: 5. The length of the CDR3 is 14 residues. For the CDR3, the DNA is TGCAGTGCTAGAGATGGGACAGCGATCTATGGCTACACCTTC. This translates into CSARDGTAIYGYTF.

This clonotype was counted many times. The rearrangement uses TRBV12-3 or TRBV12-4 and TRBJ2-7; D remains unclear. The CDR3 contains 12 residues. V lost 1 base to trimming and J lost 4 bases, with 5 bases between them. For the CDR3, the DNA is TGTGCCAGCAGTTTAGATGAATACGAGCAGTACTTC. Translating it yields CASSLDEYEQYF.

This clonotype was observed at least ten times. V usage is TRBV12-3 or TRBV12-4 and J usage is TRBJ1-2; D gene ambiguous. The CDR3 contains 13 residues. With 5 bases removed from V and 6 bases from J, the gap between germline ends came to 13 bases. The CDR3 DNA reads TGTGCCAGCAGTGCCGTCGTACTTAATGGCTACACCTTC. This sequence encodes CASSAVVLNGYTF.

This clonotype was observed at least ten times. V gene TRBV15 combines with J gene TRBJ1-1; D is unclear. V gave up 0 bases and J gave up 1 base, with 9 bases separating them. Per the germline V gene, CDR1 is LNHNV and CDR2 is YYDKDF (reference sequence). This CDR3 contains 15 residues. The CDR3 DNA reads as TGTGCCACCAGCAGAGACGGACGGGCGAACACTGAAGCTTTCTTT. Amino acids: CATSRDGRANTEAFF.

The table lists this clonotype with many counts. V gene TRBV12-3 or TRBV12-4 combines with J gene TRBJ1-5; D uncertain. Trimming left V 4 bases short and J 5 bases short, with 12 bases between. This CDR3 region has 14 residues. The CDR3 region has the DNA TGTGCCAGCAGTTCCCGGGAGGCGCATCAGCCCCAGCATTTT. The encoded protein is CASSSREAHQPQHF.

The chain joins TRBV7-2 to TRBJ2-3, with D perhaps matching TRBD1 or TRBD2 (5 bases each). The ends were cut back, 2 bases at V and 6 bases at J, with 18 bases in the middle. In germline, CDR1 is SGHTA, CDR2 FQGNSA. The CDR3 runs 16 residues. The CDR3 nucleotides are TGTGCCAGCAGCTTAAGGGGACGGGGCGGGCTTGATACGCAGTATTTT. Amino acid sequence: CASSLRGRGGLDTQYF.

Ten or more counts support this clonotype. This chain connects TRBV27 to TRBJ1-1, with 12 bases identical to TRBD1. CDR3 length equals 15 residues. Unmatched junction bases numbered 11, after V lost 6 bases and J lost 9 bases. CDR1 and CDR2 (germline): MNHEY, SMNVEV (reference sequence). Here the CDR3 reads CASSGTGGAFGKAFF. The CDR3 DNA follows: TGTGCCAGCAGCGGGACAGGGGGCGCGTTCGGTAAAGCTTTCTTT.

This chain uses TRBV20-1 with TRBJ2-4, with D perhaps being TRBD1 or TRBD2 (5 bases each). CDR1 is DFQATT and CDR2 is SNEGSKA in the germline V gene (reference sequence). Trimming cost V 0 bases and J 4 bases, with 16 bases left between them. This CDR3 has 16 amino acids. CDR3: CSAREKSRGAKNIQYF. DNA for the CDR3: TGCAGTGCTAGAGAAAAGTCGAGGGGCGCTAAAAACATTCAGTACTTC.